The source of this T cell receptor (beta chain) is a study of graft-versus-host responses after intestinal transplantation. Study information: Every transplant recipient was induced with anti-thymocyte globulin, then maintained on tacrolimus and steroids for two to three years. Findings and caveats of the study: The recipient marrow held GvH clones, and some of them showed up first in ileum or blood. Early post-transplant HvG declines showed an association with peak circulating GvH clone levels.

Trimming pared 1 base from V and 1 base from J, leaving 11 bases between. CDR1 and CDR2 from the germline V gene are SGDLS and YYNGEE. This CDR3 is built from 15 residues. Repertoires were generated with immunoSEQ multiplex PCR, while TCRdb's copy carries only in-frame clones and drops some. The sample consists of tens of thousands of clones, 89% of them appearing once. As concerns this clone: The antigen remains undetermined.

This chain connects TRBV9 to TRBJ1-1, with a possible D match to TRBD1 (5 bases). This specimen was unstimulated CD8+ T cells sorted from spleen or lymph node cells, taken before intestinal transplant. The clonotype originates from a human donor who received an intestinal transplant. This chain's CDR3 is CASSVYTGSNTEAFF. CDR3 DNA sequence: TGTGCCAGCAGCGTATATACAGGATCGAACACTGAAGCTTTCTTT. The full variable domain, rest sourced from reference TRBV9 and TRBJ1-1, is DSGVTQTPKHLITATGQRVTLRCSPRSGDLSVYWYQQSLDQGLQFLIQYYNGEERAKGNILERFSAQQFPDLHSELNLSSLELGDSALYFCASSVYTGSNTEAFFGQGTRLTVV.